This TCR beta chain was sequenced for a study of cytomegalovirus exposure and HLA in healthy donors. Across the study: The early release's HLA-typed donors yielded some 85 million unique TCRs. Study conclusions and caveats: Researchers reported in a later analysis that common viral pathogens appeared linked to several top clusters.

Trimming left V 5 bases short and J 6 bases short, with 8 bases between. The CDR3 spans 11 residues. Germline V CDR1 and CDR2: MNHNS, SASEGT. Turning to this clone: What it recognizes is unknown.

Amplification used 60 Vbeta primers and 13 Jbeta primers. The repertoire was sequenced with immunoSEQ multiplex PCR; TCRdb's copy has only in-frame clones and lacks some. This table has 95,000 to 100,000 clones, roughly three quarters appearing once. Sequenced material: PBMCs. The clonotype comes from a female donor in good health and CMV-seronegative. This rearrangement joins TRBV6-1 to TRBJ2-7; D ambiguous. The CDR3 bases are TGTGCCAGCAGTAGATCAGTCGAGCAGTACTTC. It translates to CASSRSVEQYF.